The 25 T cell receptor beta chains below come from one sample, sequenced in a study of blood T cell repertoires in COVID-19. Repertoires were generated with immunoSEQ multiplex PCR, while TCRdb's copy carries only in-frame clones and drops some. Of some 390,000 clones in the sample, roughly 86% were seen once. Sequenced material: peripheral blood. These receptors originate from a human donor in a cohort sampled during active COVID-19.

The V gene is TRBV15, the J gene TRBJ2-1, with TRBD2 identical over 10 bases. The CDR3 sequence is 15 residues long. The V gene end was trimmed by 0 bases and the J gene end by 13 bases; junction bases not matched to a gene: 9. Germline V gene sequence: CDR1 LNHNV, CDR2 YYDKDF (reference sequence). CDR3 nucleotides: TGTGCCACCAGCAGAGATGGTAGTAGCGGGAGGCTTCAGTTCTTC. Translation gives CATSRDGSSGRLQFF.

The V call is TRBV10-2, the J call TRBJ2-3; 9 positions match TRBD2. V dropped 7 bases and J dropped 5; count of bases not matched to a gene: 22. The germline V gene encodes CDR1 WSHSY and CDR2 SAAADI. This CDR3 is 19 amino acids long. The CDR3: CASTPFFWAGGPVVDTQYF. CDR3 sequence (DNA): TGCGCCAGCACCCCCTTTTTTTGGGCGGGAGGGCCGGTCGTAGATACGCAGTATTTT.

The chain recombines TRBV9 with TRBJ2-2, with 7 nucleotides matching TRBD2. This CDR3 is 17 amino acids long. V shed 0 bases and J 2 bases; nucleotides not matched to a gene: 7. Germline assignment: CDR1 SGDLS and CDR2 YYNGEE. In DNA form, the CDR3 reads TGTGCCAGCAGCGTAGCCCCAGCGGGATCTAACACCGGGGAGCTGTTTTTT. Its protein is CASSVAPAGSNTGELFF.

This clone was recorded once. This rearrangement joins TRBV5-1 to TRBJ1-2; D remains ambiguous. The CDR3 consists of 14 residues. Trimming took 4 bases from V and 8 from J, leaving 18 bases between them. Germline CDR1 and CDR2: SGHRS and YFSETQ. In DNA, the CDR3 is TGCGCCAGCAGCCCCATTAGCTGGAATGAGGGCTACACCTTC. It encodes CASSPISWNEGYTF.

The chain uses TRBV3-1 (or the pseudogene TRBV3-2) and TRBJ2-7; TRBD1 matches at 12 bases. This CDR3 region has 15 residues. Germline V gene sequence: CDR1 LGHDT, CDR2 YNNKEL (reference sequence). V shed 6 bases and J 4 bases; nucleotides not matched to a gene: 7. The DNA of the CDR3 is TGTGCCAGCAGGCCCGGGACAGGGGGCACGTACGAGCAGTACTTC. This gives the protein CASRPGTGGTYEQYF.

The rearrangement uses TRBV6-1 and TRBJ2-3, with a tentative D call TRBD2 (5 bases). Per the germline V gene, CDR1 is MNHNS and CDR2 is SASEGT. This CDR3 spans 17 amino acids. The ends were cut back, 0 bases at V and 2 bases at J, with 15 bases in the middle. The CDR3 nucleotides are TGTGCCAGCAGTGAAGCCAGCGGACCTTTCTACACAGATACGCAGTATTTT. Encoded protein: CASSEASGPFYTDTQYF.

The chain couples TRBV4-1 to TRBJ2-5, with 10 positions matching TRBD2. Germline V gives CDR1 MGHRA, CDR2 YSYEKL. Germline trimming cut 1 base from V and 5 bases from J; bases unmatched to any gene: 10. This CDR3 contains 17 residues. The CDR3 region is CASSQAAGGPPRETQYF. The CDR3 DNA follows: TGCGCCAGCAGCCAAGCAGCGGGAGGGCCACCTAGGGAGACCCAGTACTTC.

The V and J genes are TRBV6-5 and TRBJ1-3; D perhaps matches TRBD1 (6 bases). The germline V and J ends were trimmed by 6 bases and 0 bases, with 12 bases remaining between them. Looked up from germline, CDR1 is MNHEY and CDR2 is SVGAGI. The CDR3 totals 15 residues. The DNA of the CDR3 is TGTGCCAGCAGCCTCAGGACAGACTCTGGAAACACCATATATTTT. It specifies CASSLRTDSGNTIYF.

The chain has TRBV15 and TRBJ1-2; D gene unclear. The V and J ends lost 3 bases and 8 bases respectively, with 19 bases between them. There are 15 residues in the CDR3. Germline-derived CDR1 and CDR2 are LNHNV and YYDKDF (reference sequence). CDR3 region: CATSRDFGWVQGYTF. CDR3 nucleotides: TGTGCCACCAGCAGGGACTTTGGTTGGGTCCAGGGCTACACCTTC.

The V gene is TRBV30, the J gene TRBJ1-2, with no clear D. CDR3 length: 12 amino acids. The V end lost 0 bases, the J end lost 1 base, and 3 bases lay between the germline ends. CDR1 GTSNPN and CDR2 SVGIG come from the germline V gene (reference sequence). The CDR3 DNA reads as TGTGCCTGGAGTGTCCTTAACTATGGCTACACCTTC. Translated: CAWSVLNYGYTF.

V and J are TRBV5-5 and TRBJ1-5; D perhaps matches TRBD1 (6 bases). The V gene lost 4 bases and the J gene lost 0 bases, with 11 bases spanning the gap. The CDR3 runs 15 residues. CDR1 SGHKS and CDR2 YYEKEE come from the germline V gene (reference sequence). DNA of the CDR3: TGTGCCAGCAGCCACGGGACATATAGCAATCAGCCCCAGCATTTT. Translating it yields CASSHGTYSNQPQHF.

The rearrangement links TRBV5-8 to TRBJ2-7, with D possibly matching TRBD1 (7 bases). CDR1 is SGHTS and CDR2 is YDEGEE in the germline V gene. This CDR3 has 11 amino acids. The germline V and J ends were trimmed by 4 bases and 12 bases, with 14 bases remaining between them. CDR3 bases: TGTGCCAGCAGCGTGACAGGGAGGACGTACTTC. This encodes CASSVTGRTYF.

V usage is TRBV2 and J usage is TRBJ1-4; 7 bases are a match to TRBD1. Unmatched junction bases numbered 10, after V lost 5 bases and J lost 4 bases. The CDR3 consists of 16 residues. Germline V gene lookup returns CDR1 SNHLY and CDR2 FYNNEI. CDR3 sequence reads: CASSRDSQTNNEKLFF. The CDR3 nucleotides are TGTGCCAGCAGTAGGGACAGCCAGACAAATAATGAAAAACTGTTTTTT.

This clone appeared once. The chain joins TRBV18 to TRBJ2-7, with 7 bases fitting TRBD2. Germline V gene sequence: CDR1 KGHSH, CDR2 LQKENI. CDR3 length: 15 residues. The trim removed 0 bases at V and 1 base at J, leaving 3 bases unmatched. CDR3 sequence (DNA): TGTGCCAGCTCACCACCCCGCGGGGGATCCTACGAGCAGTACTTC. This gives the protein CASSPPRGGSYEQYF.

The rearrangement links TRBV4-1 to TRBJ2-2; maybe TRBD1 (6 bases). The germline CDR1 and CDR2 sequences are MGHRA and YSYEKL. This CDR3 is 16 amino acids long. The V end lost 0 bases, the J end lost 4 bases, and 12 bases lay between the germline ends. In DNA form, the CDR3 reads TGCGCCAGCAGCCAAGACTGGGGGACAAGCACCGGGGAGCTGTTTTTT. It translates to CASSQDWGTSTGELFF.

V is TRBV7-2 and J is TRBJ1-3, with 9 bases aligning to TRBD1. CDR3 length equals 16 residues. V was clipped by 5 bases and J by 4 bases; unmatched bases: 9. Germline CDR1 is SGHTA and CDR2 is FQGNSA. CDR3 protein: CASSHRQGVEGNTIYF. The CDR3 DNA reads TGTGCCAGCAGCCATCGACAGGGGGTGGAAGGAAACACCATATATTTT. The whole variable domain, filled in from reference TRBV7-2 and TRBJ1-3, reads GAGVSQSPSNKVTEKGKDVELRCDPISGHTALYWYRQSLGQGLEFLIYFQGNSAPDKSGLPSDRFSAERTGGSVSTLTIQRTQQEDSAVYLCASSHRQGVEGNTIYFGEGSWLTVV.

The chain has TRBV19 and TRBJ2-7, with TRBD1 as a possible D gene (6 bases). Trimming stripped 1 base from V and 3 bases from J, with 10 bases between. The germline gives CDR1 LNHDA, CDR2 SQIVND (reference sequence). This CDR3 spans 14 amino acids. The CDR3 protein is CASSIGARGYEQYF. The CDR3 DNA reads as TGTGCCAGTAGTATAGGGGCCAGGGGCTACGAGCAGTACTTC.

The chain recombines TRBV5-1 with TRBJ1-1; D is possibly TRBD1 (5 bases). Germline V CDR1 and CDR2: SGHRS, YFSETQ. The CDR3 spans 14 residues. Trimming removed 7 bases at V and 4 bases at J, with 17 bases between. The CDR3 nucleotides read TGCGCCAGCTCCGGGGGATCAAGGAGCACTGAAGCTTTCTTT. Translating gives CASSGGSRSTEAFF.

The CDR3 bases are TGCAGCGTTTCCAGGACCTACAATGAGCAGTTCTTC. Protein sequence: CSVSRTYNEQFF. The J gene is TRBJ2-1, the V gene TRBV29-1; D gene uncertain. The V end was cut by 5 bases, the J end by 2 bases, with 7 bases between. The CDR3 loop spans 12 amino acids. CDR1 is SQVTM, CDR2 ANQGSEA, per germline.

This clone was observed a single time. DNA of the CDR3: TGTGCCAGCAGCTACGAAGCGGGGTCAGATACGCAGTATTTT. Translation gives CASSYEAGSDTQYF. V gene TRBV11-3 combines with J gene TRBJ2-3; 7 bases map to TRBD2. The CDR3 is 14 amino acids. J lost 4 bases, V lost 4 bases, and 5 bases had no gene match. CDR1 SGHNT and CDR2 YENEEA come from the germline V gene.

The chain employs TRBV9 and TRBJ1-4, with D perhaps matching TRBD1 (5 bases). Germline lookup yields CDR1 SGDLS and CDR2 YYNGEE. This CDR3 region has 16 residues. Trimming left V 5 bases short and J 2 bases short, with 16 bases between. CDR3 amino acids: CASRTCGDRTNEKLFF. CDR3 nucleotide sequence: TGTGCCAGCAGAACTTGCGGGGACCGGACTAATGAAAAACTGTTTTTT.

This clone was detected once. This chain joins TRBV2 and TRBJ2-7; 8 positions match TRBD2. CDR3 length: 16 amino acids. From germline, CDR1 is SNHLY and CDR2 FYNNEI. V trimming: 2 bases; J trimming: 4 bases; junction bases outside the gene matches: 10. CDR3 nucleotide sequence: TGTGCCAGCAGTGAAATTGGTAGCGGGATTTTTTACGAGCAGTACTTC. Protein product: CASSEIGSGIFYEQYF.

The rearrangement joins TRBV7-9 to TRBJ1-4; 8 nucleotides agree with TRBD1. Trimming at V came to 1 base and at J to 6 bases, leaving 4 bases not matched to a gene. Per germline, CDR1 SEHNR and CDR2 FQNEAQ (reference sequence). The CDR3 is 15 residues long. The CDR3 sequence: CASSLVGQADEKLFF. The CDR3 DNA is TGTGCCAGCAGCTTAGTGGGACAGGCGGATGAAAAACTGTTTTTT. The entire variable domain, with the rest obtained from reference TRBV7-9 and TRBJ1-4, is as follows: DTGVSQNPRHKITKRGQNVTFRCDPISEHNRLYWYRQTLGQGPEFLTYFQNEAQLEKSRLLSDRFSAERPKGSFSTLEIQRTEQGDSAMYLCASSLVGQADEKLFFGSGTQLSVL.

The gene calls are TRBV5-1 and TRBJ2-5, with D perhaps matching TRBD1 (5 bases). The CDR3 extends over 16 amino acids. Germline-derived CDR1 and CDR2 are SGHRS and YFSETQ. V lost 0 bases, J lost 5 bases, and 17 bases lay in between. CDR3 amino acids: CASSLARVGSRETQYF. CDR3 sequence (DNA): TGCGCCAGCAGCTTGGCCAGGGTGGGCAGTCGGGAGACCCAGTACTTC.

The V call is TRBV6-5, the J call TRBJ2-1, with D possibly TRBD2 on 6 matching bases. The CDR3 loop spans 13 amino acids. V lost 5 bases and J lost 9, with 14 bases in between. Germline V lookup: CDR1 MNHEY, CDR2 SVGAGI. The CDR3 region has the DNA TGTGCCAGCAGTCTAGGCTTGGAGGGTGAGCAGTTCTTC. Translating gives CASSLGLEGEQFF.